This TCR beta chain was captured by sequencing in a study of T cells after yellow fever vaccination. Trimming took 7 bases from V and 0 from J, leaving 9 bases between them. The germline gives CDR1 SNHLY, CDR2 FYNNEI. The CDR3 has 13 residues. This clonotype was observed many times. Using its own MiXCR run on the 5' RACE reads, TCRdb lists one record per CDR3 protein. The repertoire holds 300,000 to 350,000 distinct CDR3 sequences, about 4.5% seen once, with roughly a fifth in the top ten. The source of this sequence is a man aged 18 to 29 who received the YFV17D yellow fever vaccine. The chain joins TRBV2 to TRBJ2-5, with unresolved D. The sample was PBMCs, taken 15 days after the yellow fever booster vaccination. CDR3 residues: CASKVGNQETQYF. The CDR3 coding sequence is TGTGCCAGCAAAGTGGGGAACCAAGAGACCCAGTACTTC.